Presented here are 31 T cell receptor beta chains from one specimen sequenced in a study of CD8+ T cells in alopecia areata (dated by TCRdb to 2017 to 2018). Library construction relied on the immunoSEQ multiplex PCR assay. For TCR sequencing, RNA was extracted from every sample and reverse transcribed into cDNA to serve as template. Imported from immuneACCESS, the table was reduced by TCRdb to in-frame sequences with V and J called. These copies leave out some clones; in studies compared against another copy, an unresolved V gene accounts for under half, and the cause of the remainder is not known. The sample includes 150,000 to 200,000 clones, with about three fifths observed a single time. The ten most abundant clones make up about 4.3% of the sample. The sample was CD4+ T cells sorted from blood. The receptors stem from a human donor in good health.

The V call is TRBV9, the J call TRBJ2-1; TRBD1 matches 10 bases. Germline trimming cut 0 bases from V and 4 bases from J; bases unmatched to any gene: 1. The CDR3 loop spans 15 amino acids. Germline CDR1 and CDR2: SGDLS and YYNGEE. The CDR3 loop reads CASSVGDRGYNEQFF. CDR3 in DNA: TGTGCCAGCAGCGTAGGGGACAGGGGTTACAATGAGCAGTTCTTC.

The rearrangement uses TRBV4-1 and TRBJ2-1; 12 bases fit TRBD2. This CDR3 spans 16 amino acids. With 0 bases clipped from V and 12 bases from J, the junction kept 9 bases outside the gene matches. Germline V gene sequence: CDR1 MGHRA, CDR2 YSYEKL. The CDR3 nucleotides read TGCGCCAGCAGCCAAGAGACTAGCGGGGGCCGAGGGGGGCAGTTCTTC. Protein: CASSQETSGGRGGQFF.

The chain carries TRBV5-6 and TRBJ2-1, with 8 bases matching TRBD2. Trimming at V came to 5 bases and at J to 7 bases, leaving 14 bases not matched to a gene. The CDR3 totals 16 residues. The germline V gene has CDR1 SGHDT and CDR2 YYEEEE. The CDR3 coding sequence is TGTGCCAGCAGTCCGAGGGAGCGGGAGAGGGGTAATGAGCAGTTCTTC. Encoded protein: CASSPRERERGNEQFF.

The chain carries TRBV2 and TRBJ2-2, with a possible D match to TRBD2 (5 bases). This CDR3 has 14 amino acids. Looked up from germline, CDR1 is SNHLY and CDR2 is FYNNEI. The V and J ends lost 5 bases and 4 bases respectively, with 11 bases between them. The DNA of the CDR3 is TGTGCCAGCAGTTTTAAGCGGAGCACCGGGGAGCTGTTTTTT. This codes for CASSFKRSTGELFF.

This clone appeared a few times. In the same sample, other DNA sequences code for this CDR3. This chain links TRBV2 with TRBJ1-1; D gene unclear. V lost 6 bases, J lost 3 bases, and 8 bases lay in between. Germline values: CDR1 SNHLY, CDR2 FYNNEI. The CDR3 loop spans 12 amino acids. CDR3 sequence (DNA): TGTGCCAGCAGCGGAACAGACACTGAAGCTTTCTTT. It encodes CASSGTDTEAFF.

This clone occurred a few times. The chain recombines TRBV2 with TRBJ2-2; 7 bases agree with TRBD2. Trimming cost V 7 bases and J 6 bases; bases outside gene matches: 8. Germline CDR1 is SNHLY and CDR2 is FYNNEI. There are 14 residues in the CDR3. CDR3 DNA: TGTGCCAGCACCTGGGAGGGAAGGGCCGGGGAGCTGTTTTTT. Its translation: CASTWEGRAGELFF.

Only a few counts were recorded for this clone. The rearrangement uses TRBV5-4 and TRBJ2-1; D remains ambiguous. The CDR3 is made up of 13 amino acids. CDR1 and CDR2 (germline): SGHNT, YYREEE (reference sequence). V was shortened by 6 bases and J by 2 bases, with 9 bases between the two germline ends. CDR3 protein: CASTKGPYNEQFF. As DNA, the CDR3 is TGTGCCAGCACCAAGGGCCCCTACAATGAGCAGTTCTTC.

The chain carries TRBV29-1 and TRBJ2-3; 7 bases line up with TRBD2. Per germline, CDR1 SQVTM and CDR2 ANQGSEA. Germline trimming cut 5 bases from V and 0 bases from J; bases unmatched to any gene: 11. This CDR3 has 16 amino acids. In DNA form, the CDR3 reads TGCAGCGTTCAATGGGCGCAAGCGGGAAGCACAGATACGCAGTATTTT. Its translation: CSVQWAQAGSTDTQYF.

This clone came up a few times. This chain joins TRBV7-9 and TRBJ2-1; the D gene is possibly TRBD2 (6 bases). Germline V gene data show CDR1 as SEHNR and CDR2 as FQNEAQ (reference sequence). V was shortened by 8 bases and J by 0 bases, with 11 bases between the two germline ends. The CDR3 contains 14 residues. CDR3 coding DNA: TGTGCCAGCTCGCGGGGAAGCTCCTACAATGAGCAGTTCTTC. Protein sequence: CASSRGSSYNEQFF.

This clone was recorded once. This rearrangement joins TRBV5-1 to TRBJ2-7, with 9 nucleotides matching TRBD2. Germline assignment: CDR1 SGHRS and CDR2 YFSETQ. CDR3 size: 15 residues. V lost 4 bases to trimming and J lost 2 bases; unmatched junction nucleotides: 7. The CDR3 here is CASSLGGLAPYEQYF. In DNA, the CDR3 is TGCGCCAGCAGCCTTGGTGGACTAGCGCCCTACGAGCAGTACTTC.

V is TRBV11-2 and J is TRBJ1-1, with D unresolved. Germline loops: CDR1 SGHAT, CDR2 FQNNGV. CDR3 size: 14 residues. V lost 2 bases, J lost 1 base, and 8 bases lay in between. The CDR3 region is CASSLPRQNTEAFF. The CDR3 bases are TGTGCCAGCAGCTTACCAAGACAGAACACTGAAGCTTTCTTT.

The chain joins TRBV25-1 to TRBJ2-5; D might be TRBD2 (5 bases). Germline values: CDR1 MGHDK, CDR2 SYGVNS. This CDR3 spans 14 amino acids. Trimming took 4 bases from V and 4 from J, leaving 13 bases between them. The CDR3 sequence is CASSGGFSGETQYF. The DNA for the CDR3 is TGTGCCAGCAGTGGAGGGTTTTCCGGAGAGACCCAGTACTTC.

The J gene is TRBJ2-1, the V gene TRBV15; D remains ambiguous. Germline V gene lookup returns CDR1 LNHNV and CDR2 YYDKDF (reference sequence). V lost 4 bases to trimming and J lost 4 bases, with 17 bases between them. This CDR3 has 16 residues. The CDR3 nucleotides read TGTGCCACCAGCATCGGATGGTCGGAACTGTACAATGAGCAGTTCTTC. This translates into CATSIGWSELYNEQFF.

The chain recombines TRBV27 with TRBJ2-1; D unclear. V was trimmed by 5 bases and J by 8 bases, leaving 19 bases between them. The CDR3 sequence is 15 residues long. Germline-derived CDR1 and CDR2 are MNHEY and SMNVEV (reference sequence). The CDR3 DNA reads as TGTGCCAGCAGTACCCGAACCGCACACATCCATGAGCAGTTCTTC. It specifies CASSTRTAHIHEQFF.

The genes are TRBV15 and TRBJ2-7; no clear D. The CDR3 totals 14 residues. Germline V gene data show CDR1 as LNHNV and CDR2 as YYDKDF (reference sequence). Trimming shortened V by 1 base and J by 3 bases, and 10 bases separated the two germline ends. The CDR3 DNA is TGTGCCACCAGCAGAGGCCTAGGGTTCTACGAGCAGTACTTC. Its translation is CATSRGLGFYEQYF.

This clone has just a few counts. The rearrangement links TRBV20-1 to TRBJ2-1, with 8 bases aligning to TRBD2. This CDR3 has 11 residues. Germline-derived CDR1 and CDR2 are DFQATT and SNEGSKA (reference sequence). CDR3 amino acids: CRGGRSNEQFF. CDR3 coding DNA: TGCAGAGGCGGGAGGTCCAATGAGCAGTTCTTC.

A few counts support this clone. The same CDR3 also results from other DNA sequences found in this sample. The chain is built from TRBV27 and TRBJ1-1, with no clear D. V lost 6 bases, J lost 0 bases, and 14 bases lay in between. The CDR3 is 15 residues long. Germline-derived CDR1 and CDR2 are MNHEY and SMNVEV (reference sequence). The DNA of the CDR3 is TGTGCCAGCAGCTTTTCTGAGGATTTGAACACTGAAGCTTTCTTT. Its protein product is CASSFSEDLNTEAFF.

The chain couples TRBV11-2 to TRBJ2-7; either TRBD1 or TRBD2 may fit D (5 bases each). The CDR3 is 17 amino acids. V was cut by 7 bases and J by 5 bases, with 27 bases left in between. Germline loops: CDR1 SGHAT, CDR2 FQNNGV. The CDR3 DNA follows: TGTGCCAGCACGCACTACACGGGACGGATGCCGATGAACGAGCAGTACTTC. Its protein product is CASTHYTGRMPMNEQYF.

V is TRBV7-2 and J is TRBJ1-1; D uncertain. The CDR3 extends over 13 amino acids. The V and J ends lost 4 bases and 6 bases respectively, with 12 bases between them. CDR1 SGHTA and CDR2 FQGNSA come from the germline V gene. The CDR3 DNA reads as TGTGCCAGCAGCTACCGCGGCAGGTCTGAAGCTTTCTTT. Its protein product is CASSYRGRSEAFF.

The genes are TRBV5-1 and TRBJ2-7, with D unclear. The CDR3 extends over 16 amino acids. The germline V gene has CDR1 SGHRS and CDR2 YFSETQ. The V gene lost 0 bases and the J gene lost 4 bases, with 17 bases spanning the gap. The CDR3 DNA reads TGCGCCAGCAGCTTGGCCCCTGGGTTGACTTCGTACGAGCAGTACTTC. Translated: CASSLAPGLTSYEQYF.

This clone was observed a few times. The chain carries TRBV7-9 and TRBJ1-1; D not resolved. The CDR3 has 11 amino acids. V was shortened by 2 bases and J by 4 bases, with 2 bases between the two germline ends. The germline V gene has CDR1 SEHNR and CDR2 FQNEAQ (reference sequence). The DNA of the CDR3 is TGTGCCAGCAGCTTATTCACTGAAGCTTTCTTT. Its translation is CASSLFTEAFF.

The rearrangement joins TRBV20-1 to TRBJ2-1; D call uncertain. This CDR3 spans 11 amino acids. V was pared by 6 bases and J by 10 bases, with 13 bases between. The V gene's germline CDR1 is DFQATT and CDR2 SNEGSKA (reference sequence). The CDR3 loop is CSAPWAYEQFF. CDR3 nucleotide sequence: TGCAGTGCGCCCTGGGCTTACGAGCAGTTCTTC.

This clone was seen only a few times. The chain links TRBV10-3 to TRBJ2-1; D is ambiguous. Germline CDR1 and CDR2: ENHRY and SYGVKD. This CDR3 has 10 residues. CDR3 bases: TGTGGCGACATGCTGGGTGAGCAGTTCTTC. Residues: CGDMLGEQFF.

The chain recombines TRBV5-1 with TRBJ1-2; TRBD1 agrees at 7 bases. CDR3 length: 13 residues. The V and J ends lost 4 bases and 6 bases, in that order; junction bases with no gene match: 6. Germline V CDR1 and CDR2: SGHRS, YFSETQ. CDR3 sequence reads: CASSPGGANGYTF. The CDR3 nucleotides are TGCGCCAGCAGCCCAGGGGGGGCGAATGGCTACACCTTC.

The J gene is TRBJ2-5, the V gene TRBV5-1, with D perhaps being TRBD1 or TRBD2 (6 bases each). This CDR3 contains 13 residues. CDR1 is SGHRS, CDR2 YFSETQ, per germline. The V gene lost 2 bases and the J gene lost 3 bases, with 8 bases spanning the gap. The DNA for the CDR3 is TGCGCCAGCAGCTTCGGGGGCAAAGAGACCCAGTACTTC. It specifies CASSFGGKETQYF.

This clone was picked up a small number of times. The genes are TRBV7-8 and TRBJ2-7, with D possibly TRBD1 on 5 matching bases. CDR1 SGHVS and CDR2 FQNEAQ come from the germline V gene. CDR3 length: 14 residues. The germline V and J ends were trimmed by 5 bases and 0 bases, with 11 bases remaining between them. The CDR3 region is CASSILTASYEQYF. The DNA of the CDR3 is TGTGCCAGCAGCATATTGACAGCCTCCTACGAGCAGTACTTC.

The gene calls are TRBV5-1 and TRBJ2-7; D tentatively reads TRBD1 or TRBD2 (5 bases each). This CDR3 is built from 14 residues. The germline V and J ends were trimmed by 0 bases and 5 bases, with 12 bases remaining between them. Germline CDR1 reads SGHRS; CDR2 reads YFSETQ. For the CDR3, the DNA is TGCGCCAGCAGCTTGGGCGTCAGGGACGACGAGCAGTACTTC. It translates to CASSLGVRDDEQYF.

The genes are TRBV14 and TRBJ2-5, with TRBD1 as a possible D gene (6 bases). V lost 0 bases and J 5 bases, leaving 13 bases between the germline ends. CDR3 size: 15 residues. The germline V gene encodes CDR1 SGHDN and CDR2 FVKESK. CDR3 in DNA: TGTGCCAGCAGCCAAGAATCCAGGGGCGGCGAGACCCAGTACTTC. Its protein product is CASSQESRGGETQYF.

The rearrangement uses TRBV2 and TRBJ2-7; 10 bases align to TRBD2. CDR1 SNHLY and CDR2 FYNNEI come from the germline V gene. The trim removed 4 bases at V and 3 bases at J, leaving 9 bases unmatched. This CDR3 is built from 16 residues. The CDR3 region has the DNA TGTGCCAGCAGTGCCAAAATAGCGGGAGGTTACTACGAGCAGTACTTC. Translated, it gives CASSAKIAGGYYEQYF.

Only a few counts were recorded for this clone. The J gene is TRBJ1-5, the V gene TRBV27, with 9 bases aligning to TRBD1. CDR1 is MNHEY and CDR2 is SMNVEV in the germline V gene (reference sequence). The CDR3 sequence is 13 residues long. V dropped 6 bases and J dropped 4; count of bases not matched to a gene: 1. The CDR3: CASRDRGNQPQHF. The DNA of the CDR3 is TGTGCCAGCAGGGACAGGGGAAATCAGCCCCAGCATTTT.

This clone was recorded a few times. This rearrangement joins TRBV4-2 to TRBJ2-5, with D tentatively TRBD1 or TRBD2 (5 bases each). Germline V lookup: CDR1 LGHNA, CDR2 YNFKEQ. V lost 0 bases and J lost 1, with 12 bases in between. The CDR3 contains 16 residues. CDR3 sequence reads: CASSQDPAGSQETQYF. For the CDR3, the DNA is TGTGCCAGCAGCCAAGATCCGGCAGGGAGCCAAGAGACCCAGTACTTC.